Listed below are T cell receptor beta chains from one sample, sequenced in a study of cytomegalovirus exposure and HLA in healthy donors. Some clones are missing from TCRdb's copy, which holds only in-frame ones; the method was immunoSEQ multiplex PCR. Here the sample spans some 83,000 clones, nearly 95% being singletons. Sequenced: PBMCs. The receptors were gathered from a woman aged 18-30 years in good health and CMV-seronegative. Each CDR3 is given with its conserved first and last residue. A D gene is named only where the DNA matches it firmly. Clone size is not always given. Where it is, it says once, few, many or a class for expanded clones.

d_call | j_call | v_call | clone_size | cdr3_aa | cdr3_nt
. | TRBJ1-4 | TRBV28 | . | CASSFRDYEKLFF | TGTGCCAGCAGTTTCAGGGATTATGAAAAACTGTTTTTT
. | TRBJ1-2 | TRBV28 | . | CASRGTNRDGYTF | TGTGCCAGCAGAGGAACGAACAGGGACGGCTACACCTTC
. | TRBJ2-7 | TRBV7-9 | . | CASSLSETLSYEQYF | TGTGCCAGCAGCTTGTCCGAGACACTCTCCTACGAGCAGTACTTC
. | TRBJ2-5 | TRBV18 | . | CASSPSSPETQYF | TGTGCCAGCTCACCCAGTAGCCCAGAGACCCAGTACTTC
TRBD1 | TRBJ1-1 | TRBV7-2 | . | CASSPRQGKNTEAFF | TGTGCCAGCAGCCCACGACAGGGAAAGAACACTGAAGCTTTCTTT
. | TRBJ2-2 | TRBV10-1 | few | CASSGGTRGELFF | TGCGCCAGCAGTGGCGGGACCAGGGGGGAGCTGTTTTTT
. | TRBJ1-2 | TRBV2 | . | CASSGGQTNYGYTF | TGTGCCAGCAGTGGGGGCCAGACCAACTATGGCTACACCTTC
TRBD1 | TRBJ2-7 | TRBV10-3 | . | CATGVGQGGGPYEQYF | TGTGCCACCGGGGTGGGACAGGGGGGGGGACCCTACGAGCAGTACTTC
TRBD1 | TRBJ1-4 | TRBV2 | . | CASRATGEANEKLFF | TGTGCCAGCAGGGCCACAGGGGAAGCTAATGAAAAACTGTTTTTT
TRBD2 | TRBJ2-2 | TRBV7-6 | . | CASSLGPIEASGHSNTGELFF | TGTGCCAGCAGCTTAGGCCCTATAGAGGCTAGCGGGCATTCGAACACCGGGGAGCTGTTTTTT
. | TRBJ2-3 | TRBV5-1 | . | CASSLSGRPTDTQYF | TGCGCCAGCAGCTTGAGTGGGAGGCCCACAGATACGCAGTATTTT
. | TRBJ1-6 | TRBV6-1 | . | CASDPGYSPLHF | TGTGCCAGCGATCCGGGTTATTCACCCCTCCACTTT
TRBD1 | TRBJ2-7 | TRBV19 | . | CASKDGQGSYEQYF | TGTGCCAGTAAGGACGGACAGGGGAGCTACGAGCAGTACTTC
. | TRBJ2-7 | TRBV7-2 | . | CASRRGGSYEQYF | TGTGCCAGCCGCAGGGGTGGCTCCTACGAGCAGTACTTC
. | TRBJ1-4 | TRBV6-6 | . | CASGGGVNEKLFF | TGTGCCAGCGGGGGGGGAGTTAATGAAAAACTGTTTTTT
TRBD2 | TRBJ2-1 | TRBV7-9 | . | CASSTPGGSQYNEQFF | TGTGCCAGCAGCACCCCAGGCGGGAGCCAGTACAATGAGCAGTTCTTC
TRBD1 | TRBJ2-5 | TRBV5-5 | . | CASSPLGQGVLETQYF | TGTGCCAGCAGCCCGCTGGGACAGGGGGTTTTGGAGACCCAGTACTTC
. | TRBJ1-1 | TRBV29-1 | . | CSADAQGETEAFF | TGCAGCGCCGATGCTCAGGGTGAAACTGAAGCTTTCTTT
. | TRBJ2-5 | TRBV27 | . | CASRATQETQYF | TGTGCCAGCAGGGCCACCCAAGAGACCCAGTACTTC
. | TRBJ2-7 | TRBV15 | once | CATSRDGGNYEQYF | TGTGCCACCAGCAGAGATGGGGGGAACTACGAGCAGTACTTC
. | TRBJ1-2 | TRBV5-1 | . | CASEEPPNNGYTF | TGCGCCAGTGAGGAGCCTCCCAATAATGGCTACACCTTC
. | TRBJ2-2 | TRBV4-2 | . | CASSLTPTDHTGELFF | TGTGCCAGCAGCCTTACCCCGACAGACCATACCGGGGAGCTGTTTTTT
. | TRBJ1-1 | TRBV6-1 | . | CASMGLNTEAFF | TGTGCCAGCATGGGCTTGAACACTGAAGCTTTCTTT
. | TRBJ2-1 | TRBV4-1 | . | CASSQDFYNEQFF | TGCGCCAGCAGCCAAGACTTTTACAATGAGCAGTTCTTC
TRBD1 | TRBJ2-5 | TRBV5-8 | . | CASSQDRGYQETQYF | TGTGCCAGCAGCCAGGACAGGGGGTACCAAGAGACCCAGTACTTC
TRBD2 | TRBJ2-5 | TRBV7-9 | . | CASSFPSGGDVFQETQYF | TGTGCCAGCAGCTTTCCTAGCGGGGGGGATGTTTTCCAAGAGACCCAGTACTTC
. | TRBJ2-1 | TRBV5-4 | . | CASSLLRGWDNEQFF | TGTGCCAGCAGCTTGTTGCGGGGTTGGGACAATGAGCAGTTCTTC
TRBD2 | TRBJ2-1 | TRBV28 | . | CASSSPGLALNEQFF | TGTGCCAGCAGTTCACCGGGACTAGCGCTCAATGAGCAGTTCTTC